What follows are 2 T cell receptor beta chains derived from one specimen sequenced in a study of T cells in Graves' hyperthyroidism and ophthalmopathy. What was amplified from RNA transcripts were TCR beta CDR3 regions. A set of HTBI primers served as the primers for a first-round RT-PCR of the TCR CDR3. TCRdb re-called the multiplex PCR reads with MiXCR, one entry per CDR3 protein. Seen here are about 320,000 distinct CDR3 sequences, around 17% observed once, and the top ten hold around a third. The sequencing input was blood. The receptors come from a man between 25 and 39 years old with Graves' hyperthyroidism.

CDR3 DNA: TGTGCCAGCAGGGGGACCGGGGACGGTGAGGATACGCAGTATTTT. This gives the protein CASRGTGDGEDTQYF. The V gene is TRBV2, the J gene TRBJ2-3; perhaps D is TRBD1 or TRBD2 (5 bases each). The length of the CDR3 is 15 residues. CDR1 is SNHLY, CDR2 FYNNEI, per germline. V shed 6 bases and J shed 6 bases, with 19 bases lying between them. Looking up the rest from reference TRBV2 and TRBJ2-3 gives the full variable domain: EPEVTQTPSHQVTQMGQEVILRCVPISNHLYFYWYRQILGQKVEFLVSFYNNEISEKSEIFDDQFSVERPDGSNFTLKIRSTKLEDSAMYFCASRGTGDGEDTQYFGPGTRLTVL.

This clonotype was observed many times. The V gene is TRBV5-1, the J gene TRBJ2-3; 9 bases fit TRBD2. Germline CDR1 and CDR2: SGHRS and YFSETQ. Unmatched junction bases numbered 9, after V lost 5 bases and J lost 8 bases. The CDR3 consists of 14 residues. Here the CDR3 reads CASRREGNPSTQYF. The CDR3, as DNA: TGCGCCAGCAGGCGGGAGGGAAACCCGAGTACGCAGTATTTT.